This T cell receptor beta chain emerged from a study of T cell clonotyping in hematopoietic cell transplantation (dated by TCRdb to the early 2020s). Regarding the research as a whole: A total of about 140 blood samples were gathered in the study from 35 consecutive transplant recipients along with their related donors. Patients were recruited between late 2015 and January 2017 and followed until late 2020 or death. Broad study findings and their caveats: Recipient TCR diversity fell after transplant, with pathologically expanded clonotypes rising progressively from day 30 to day 180. Broader posttransplant TCR repertoire diversity was predicted by donor and pretransplant recipient Inverse Simpson Index values. Recipient repertoires showed only a small fraction of overlap with donor repertoires, and over 95% appeared de novo at the given depth. Sample size was limited, and cells were not sorted, so CD4 and CD8 repertoire contributions could not be separated.

Turning to this clone: This receptor's antigen is unknown. Base qualities are not provided; no much larger clone lies one nucleotide away.

The immunoSEQ assay, a bias-controlled multiplex PCR using V- and J-specific primers, was used to amplify TCR beta CDR3 regions from genomic DNA. In a second PCR step, a proprietary barcode and Illumina adapter sequences were attached to the CDR3 amplicons. An Illumina MiSeq instrument was used to sequence the CDR3 libraries. Per the authors' processing: immunoSEQ Analyzer 3.0 was used for export and quality control, with R Bioconductor and Immunarch used for downstream analyses. Only productive rearrangements in the normalized downsampled data set went into calculating the repertoire metrics. In the normalized cohort, a clonotype counted as pathologically expanded if the clonotype was larger than 5 templates. Repertoire diversity was measured with the Inverse Simpson Index. To capture all clonotypes, the CMV-specificity analyses were run on the non-normalized data set. Held by TCRdb, this immuneACCESS table contains in-frame sequences only and omits some clones. Under half of the omission traces to an unresolved V gene where checked; the cause of the rest is unknown. V and J calls plus clone size are reproduced from that table; the DNA served to infer D and trimming. The sample includes about 9,200 clones, with approximately 96% observed a single time. The ten top clones hold roughly 2.3% of the sample.

V trim: 4 bases; J trim: 5 bases; unmatched bases: 4. Based on the germline V gene (reference sequence), the CDR1 and CDR2 sequences are LNHDA and SQIVND. The CDR3 runs 14 residues from the cysteine to the phenylalanine. The retained sequence is limited to the CDR3, 42 bases, with the frame set at the first base. Reading the label with the study, this specimen's time point is: 100 days after allo-HCT. Recipient blood was collected about 28 days before transplant and at days 30, 100 and 180 after transplant. Nuclei Lysis Solution was used to extract genomic DNA from fresh or cryopreserved unfractionated peripheral blood mononuclear cells.

The sample was peripheral blood mononuclear cells, taken 100 days after allogeneic stem cell transplant. The clonotype was recovered from a male patient aged 60-69 years who had an allogeneic stem cell transplant from a related donor, so the T cells may come from the graft donor. Some clones in this sample may be carry-over from other donors' samples. The rearranged segments are TRBV19 and TRBJ2-3; 9 of the junction bases match TRBD1. CDR3 region: CASSTWDREDTQYF. The DNA is as follows: TGTGCCAGTAGTACGTGGGACAGGGAAGATACGCAGTATTTT.